Below are 23 T cell receptor beta chains sequenced from a single sample in a study of CD8 T cells in ankylosing spondylitis. TCRdb itself ran the 5' RACE reads through MiXCR, one entry per CDR3 protein. The sample contains about 250,000 distinct CDR3 sequences, about 30% of which appear only once. Sequencing used blood, either unsorted or a sorted T cell fraction (not recorded which). Receptor source: a male donor with ankylosing spondylitis or in good health (not recorded which).

The J gene is TRBJ2-5, the V gene TRBV12-3 or TRBV12-4; 15 bases map to TRBD2. The CDR3 is made up of 16 amino acids. The ends lost 7 bases at V and 5 bases at J; junction bases unmatched: 8. CDR3 in amino acids: CASKRTSGGARETQYF. CDR3 nucleotide sequence: TGTGCCAGCAAAAGGACTAGCGGGGGGGCCCGGGAGACCCAGTACTTC.

The rearrangement joins TRBV20-1 to TRBJ2-7, with 10 nucleotides matching TRBD2. V was pared by 0 bases and J by 4 bases, with 9 bases of the junction left unmatched. The CDR3 runs to 16 residues. Germline CDR1 reads DFQATT; CDR2 reads SNEGSKA (reference sequence). Written as DNA, the CDR3 is TGCAGTGCTAGAGATGTCTTAGCGGGGGGAAGTTACGAGCAGTACTTC. Translated: CSARDVLAGGSYEQYF.

V and J are TRBV10-3 and TRBJ1-4, with no clear D. The V and J ends lost 6 bases and 5 bases respectively, with 10 bases between them. The germline V gene has CDR1 ENHRY and CDR2 SYGVKD. CDR3 length equals 13 residues. The CDR3 loop is CAISGSMNEKLFF. The DNA of the CDR3 is TGTGCCATCAGCGGATCTATGAATGAAAAACTGTTTTTT.

The chain combines TRBV12-3 or TRBV12-4 with TRBJ2-2; D is possibly TRBD1 (5 bases). This CDR3 comprises 14 residues. V dropped 3 bases and J dropped 8 bases, with 13 bases sitting between them. The CDR3 nucleotides read TGTGCCAGCAGTTTTAGGGGTAGTCTTGGGGAGCTGTTTTTT. This translates into CASSFRGSLGELFF.

The J gene is TRBJ1-5, the V gene TRBV12-3 or TRBV12-4, with a weak D call TRBD1 (6 bases). V lost 3 bases to trimming and J lost 4 bases, with 13 bases between them. The CDR3 totals 15 residues. CDR3 nucleotides: TGTGCCAGCAGTTTCTACAGGGCAGAAAATCAGCCCCAGCATTTT. Encoded protein: CASSFYRAENQPQHF.

The J gene is TRBJ2-7, the V gene TRBV5-5; 8 bases align to TRBD1. Germline trimming cut 2 bases from V and 0 bases from J; bases unmatched to any gene: 7. The CDR3 length is 16 residues. Germline V gene lookup returns CDR1 SGHKS and CDR2 YYEKEE (reference sequence). CDR3: CASSLHSGGASYEQYF. The CDR3 nucleotides read TGTGCCAGCAGCTTACACTCAGGGGGCGCCTCCTACGAGCAGTACTTC.

V and J are TRBV18 and TRBJ2-3; tentatively, D is TRBD1 or TRBD2 (5 bases each). Trimming took off 0 bases at V and 0 bases at J, with 10 bases between the two ends. The CDR3 runs to 16 residues. Germline V gene lookup returns CDR1 KGHSH and CDR2 LQKENI. CDR3 amino acids: CASSPPFGASTDTQYF. CDR3 bases: TGTGCCAGCTCACCACCGTTCGGGGCTAGCACAGATACGCAGTATTTT.

The rearrangement links TRBV7-9 to TRBJ1-6; 8 bases line up with TRBD1. Unmatched junction bases numbered 17, after V lost 5 bases and J lost 14 bases. The CDR3 consists of 16 residues. Germline-derived CDR1 and CDR2 are SEHNR and FQNEAQ (reference sequence). This CDR3 reads CASSGPLGQAVVALHF. DNA for the CDR3: TGTGCCAGCAGCGGCCCGTTGGGACAGGCGGTAGTAGCCCTCCACTTT. The full variable domain, with the rest looked up from reference TRBV7-9 and TRBJ1-6, is DTGVSQNPRHKITKRGQNVTFRCDPISEHNRLYWYRQTLGQGPEFLTYFQNEAQLEKSRLLSDRFSAERPKGSFSTLEIQRTEQGDSAMYLCASSGPLGQAVVALHFGNGTRLTVT.

The V call is TRBV20-1, the J call TRBJ2-3; either TRBD1 or TRBD2 may supply D (5 bases each). The CDR3 consists of 16 residues. The germline CDR1 and CDR2 sequences are DFQATT and SNEGSKA (reference sequence). Trimming left V 1 base short and J 0 bases short, with 14 bases between. This chain's CDR3 is CSARVAEGPSTDTQYF. The CDR3 region has the DNA TGCAGTGCTAGAGTTGCCGAGGGGCCTAGCACAGATACGCAGTATTTT.

The chain uses TRBV9 and TRBJ2-3; D uncertain. The CDR3 spans 14 residues. CDR1 is SGDLS, CDR2 YYNGEE, per germline. Deletions cut 1 base from V and 5 bases from J, with 11 bases between. CDR3 DNA: TGTGCCAGCAGCGTAAGCTGGGCGGTAGATACGCAGTATTTT. This sequence encodes CASSVSWAVDTQYF.

This clonotype was counted only a few times. The V gene is TRBV5-1, the J gene TRBJ2-3; TRBD2 matches 8 bases. This CDR3 is 16 amino acids long. V was clipped by 0 bases and J by 6 bases; unmatched bases: 9. Germline V lookup: CDR1 SGHRS, CDR2 YFSETQ. Written as DNA, the CDR3 is TGCGCCAGCAGCTTGGAGGCGGGGGGCCCCTCGGATACGCAGTATTTT. Protein sequence: CASSLEAGGPSDTQYF.

In this sample, this clonotype turned up a few times. The chain carries TRBV12-3 or TRBV12-4 and TRBJ1-1; 11 bases align to TRBD1. V gave up 10 bases and J gave up 0 bases; unmatched junction bases: 10. The length of the CDR3 is 16 residues. The CDR3 reads CATDLWDRGLNTEAFF. The DNA for the CDR3 is TGTGCCACCGACTTATGGGACAGGGGGTTGAACACTGAAGCTTTCTTT.

V usage is TRBV5-5 and J usage is TRBJ2-7; D possibly matches TRBD1 or TRBD2 (5 bases each). The CDR3 sequence is 14 residues long. Per germline, CDR1 SGHKS and CDR2 YYEKEE (reference sequence). Trimming cost V 1 base and J 5 bases, with 13 bases left between them. The CDR3 here is CASSLFEGMDEQYF. DNA for the CDR3: TGTGCCAGCAGCTTGTTTGAGGGGATGGACGAGCAGTACTTC.

V and J are TRBV29-1 and TRBJ2-1; tentative D call: TRBD1 (5 bases). Trimming took 2 bases from V and 0 from J, leaving 11 bases between them. The CDR3 is made up of 15 amino acids. From germline, CDR1 is SQVTM and CDR2 ANQGSEA. DNA for the CDR3: TGCAGCGTTGAAAGGGGCCTGGACTCCTACAATGAGCAGTTCTTC. Encoded protein: CSVERGLDSYNEQFF.

The rearrangement joins TRBV29-1 to TRBJ1-2, with 7 bases that match TRBD1. Germline V CDR1 and CDR2: SQVTM, ANQGSEA. The CDR3 runs to 14 residues. Trimming at V came to 3 bases and at J to 4 bases, leaving 8 bases not matched to a gene. CDR3 protein: CSVDWETGPYGYTF. The CDR3 DNA sequence: TGCAGCGTTGATTGGGAGACAGGGCCCTATGGCTACACCTTC.

The rearrangement links TRBV20-1 to TRBJ2-3, with 8 bases fitting TRBD2. The CDR3 runs 14 residues. The ends lost 3 bases at V and 0 bases at J; junction bases unmatched: 2. Germline lookup yields CDR1 DFQATT and CDR2 SNEGSKA (reference sequence). As DNA, the CDR3 is TGCAGTGCTAGGGGACTAGGAAGCACAGATACGCAGTATTTT. This gives the protein CSARGLGSTDTQYF.

The chain combines TRBV3-1 with TRBJ2-2, with unresolved D. Trimming cost V 1 base and J 7 bases, with 10 bases left between them. Germline lookup yields CDR1 LGHDT and CDR2 YNNKEL (reference sequence). CDR3 length: 14 residues. CDR3 DNA: TGTGCCAGCAGCCAAGTCACGAATTTCGGGGAGCTGTTTTTT. Encoded protein: CASSQVTNFGELFF.

This clonotype was detected a few times. This chain joins TRBV3-1 and TRBJ2-3; D is tentatively TRBD1 or TRBD2 (6 bases each). The CDR3 is made up of 16 amino acids. Looked up from germline, CDR1 is LGHDT and CDR2 is YNNKEL (reference sequence). Trimming left V 0 bases short and J 4 bases short, with 14 bases between. Written as DNA, the CDR3 is TGTGCCAGCAGCCAAGATTGGTGGGGGGCCGCAGATACGCAGTATTTT. It yields the protein CASSQDWWGAADTQYF.

The chain carries TRBV12-3 or TRBV12-4 and TRBJ2-3, with TRBD1 matching 9 bases. The ends lost 5 bases at V and 1 base at J; junction bases unmatched: 4. The length of the CDR3 is 15 residues. This chain's CDR3 is CASSPTGGRTDTQYF. The CDR3 nucleotides read TGTGCCAGCAGTCCGACAGGGGGACGCACAGATACGCAGTATTTT.

This clonotype was seen ten or more times. The chain uses TRBV20-1 and TRBJ2-7; 7 nucleotides line up with TRBD2. The CDR3 has 15 amino acids. With 1 base clipped from V and 0 bases from J, the junction kept 6 bases outside the gene matches. Per germline, CDR1 DFQATT and CDR2 SNEGSKA (reference sequence). The CDR3 coding sequence is TGCAGTGCTAGAGGGTGGGGGGGGAGCTCCTACGAGCAGTACTTC. Translating it yields CSARGWGGSSYEQYF.

This chain connects TRBV5-4 to TRBJ2-5, with 9 bases matching TRBD2. The CDR3 length is 18 residues. CDR1 SGHNT and CDR2 YYREEE come from the germline V gene (reference sequence). Unmatched junction bases numbered 13, after V lost 4 bases and J lost 0 bases. CDR3 protein: CASSDSRSGGQYQETQYF. CDR3 bases: TGTGCCAGCAGCGATTCGCGGAGCGGGGGGCAGTACCAAGAGACCCAGTACTTC.

This clonotype was found a few times. The rearrangement links TRBV20-1 to TRBJ2-3, with D possibly TRBD1 on 6 matching bases. Germline CDR1 and CDR2: DFQATT and SNEGSKA (reference sequence). The germline V and J ends were trimmed by 6 bases and 1 base, with 14 bases remaining between them. The CDR3 loop spans 14 amino acids. CDR3 DNA sequence: TGCAGTGCCCGGCGAGAGGGGGGCACAGATACGCAGTATTTT. This sequence encodes CSARREGGTDTQYF.

Comment on this clonotype: The junction and the germline gene differ at one end; a read error may be behind it. The chain couples TRBV11-2 to TRBJ2-5; 9 bases fit TRBD1. CDR1 is SGHAT and CDR2 is FQNNGV in the germline V gene. The CDR3 is 15 amino acids. The CDR3 sequence: CAGSHGTGPQETQYF. The CDR3 DNA is TGTGCCGGCAGCCACGGGACAGGGCCGCAAGAGACCCAGTACTTC.